The 20 T cell receptor beta chains in this list originate from one sample, sequenced in a study of early T cells in non-severe SARS-CoV-2 infection. Each CDR3 protein gets one entry after TCRdb re-called the 5' RACE reads with MiXCR. Counted here are about 80,000 distinct CDR3 sequences, 9.5% to 15% occurring once; the ten biggest clones make up roughly 15%. The material sequenced was whole blood, taken at baseline. All receptors come from an adult who was a healthcare worker with PCR-confirmed SARS-CoV-2 infection or an uninfected control (not recorded which). The donor label of this sample is uncertain.

At least ten counts were recorded for this clonotype. V and J are TRBV12-3 or TRBV12-4 and TRBJ1-1; D unclear. CDR3 length: 13 residues. V was trimmed by 2 bases and J by 1 base, leaving 5 bases between them. The CDR3 reads CASSLRGNTEAFF. The CDR3 region has the DNA TGTGCCAGCAGTTTAAGAGGGAACACTGAAGCTTTCTTT.

This clonotype was detected many times. The rearrangement joins TRBV12-3 or TRBV12-4 to TRBJ1-5; the match to TRBD1 covers 8 bases. This CDR3 has 16 amino acids. V lost 1 base to trimming and J lost 6 bases; unmatched junction nucleotides: 8. As DNA, the CDR3 is TGTGCCAGCAGTTTAGGCAGGGGGCCAATGAGTCAGCCCCAGCATTTT. Protein sequence: CASSLGRGPMSQPQHF.

This clonotype was recorded a few times. This chain uses TRBV27 with TRBJ2-7; D is undetermined. CDR1 and CDR2 from the germline V gene are MNHEY and SMNVEV (reference sequence). The germline V and J ends were trimmed by 0 bases and 2 bases, with 11 bases remaining between them. The CDR3 contains 15 residues. CDR3 coding DNA: TGTGCCAGCAGTTTATCTGTTGGGTCGACCTACGAGCAGTACTTC. Translation gives CASSLSVGSTYEQYF.

This clonotype was picked up a small number of times. The chain carries TRBV12-3 or TRBV12-4 and TRBJ2-6, with D perhaps TRBD2 (5 bases). The CDR3 contains 15 residues. V was pared by 4 bases and J by 4 bases, with 11 bases between. The CDR3 loop is CASSSTNVGANVLTF. DNA of the CDR3: TGTGCCAGCAGTTCGACTAATGTGGGGGCCAACGTCCTGACTTTC.

This clonotype was observed a few times. The J gene is TRBJ1-6, the V gene TRBV3-1, with 7 bases matching TRBD1. The CDR3 totals 12 residues. Germline-derived CDR1 and CDR2 are LGHDT and YNNKEL (reference sequence). V lost 3 bases, J lost 15 bases, and 5 bases stayed unmatched. CDR3 loop: CASSQKTGCLHF. CDR3 DNA sequence: TGTGCCAGCAGCCAGAAGACAGGGTGCCTCCACTTT.

This clonotype appeared many times. V gene TRBV6-1 combines with J gene TRBJ2-7; D is ambiguous. This CDR3 is 15 amino acids long. Trimming shortened V by 7 bases and J by 2 bases, and 18 bases separated the two germline ends. Germline values: CDR1 MNHNS, CDR2 SASEGT. This CDR3 reads CASNPQGPSTYEQYF. The CDR3 DNA is TGTGCCAGCAACCCCCAAGGGCCTTCGACCTACGAGCAGTACTTC.

The V and J genes are TRBV11-2 and TRBJ1-5; unclear D gene. V lost 1 base, J lost 3 bases, and 7 bases lay in between. The length of the CDR3 is 14 residues. Germline V CDR1 and CDR2: SGHAT, FQNNGV. The CDR3 reads CASSLGPFNQPQHF. CDR3 in DNA: TGTGCCAGCAGCTTAGGACCCTTCAATCAGCCCCAGCATTTT.

This clonotype showed up just a few times. This chain joins TRBV30 and TRBJ2-7; D remains ambiguous. The CDR3 runs 12 residues. V dropped 0 bases and J dropped 5 bases, with 8 bases sitting between them. Germline CDR1 GTSNPN, CDR2 SVGIG (reference sequence). The DNA of the CDR3 is TGTGCCTGGAGTGTACCGTGGCACGAGCAGTACTTC. Encoded protein: CAWSVPWHEQYF.

This clonotype appeared a few times. The rearrangement joins TRBV6-5 to TRBJ1-1, with no clear D. The CDR3 is 13 residues long. Trimming cost V 2 bases and J 5 bases, with 9 bases left between them. Per germline, CDR1 MNHEY and CDR2 SVGAGI. CDR3 sequence reads: CASSYLGLTEAFF. Here the CDR3 DNA reads TGTGCCAGCAGTTACCTTGGATTGACTGAAGCTTTCTTT.

This clonotype was seen at least ten times. The genes are TRBV13 and TRBJ1-1; D may be TRBD1 (6 bases). Looked up from germline, CDR1 is PRHDT and CDR2 is FYEKMQ (reference sequence). This CDR3 has 12 residues. V was cut by 4 bases and J by 11 bases, with 14 bases left in between. The CDR3: CASSSYRAEAFF. CDR3 in DNA: TGTGCCAGCAGCTCTTACAGGGCCGAGGCTTTCTTT.

This clonotype showed up just a few times. The rearrangement links TRBV5-1 to TRBJ1-1; 7 nucleotides align to TRBD1. Germline CDR1 reads SGHRS; CDR2 reads YFSETQ. The CDR3 is 15 residues long. V gave up 4 bases and J gave up 1 base; unmatched junction bases: 7. CDR3 loop: CASSPFAGGNTEAFF. CDR3 in DNA: TGCGCCAGCAGCCCCTTTGCAGGGGGGAACACTGAAGCTTTCTTT.

This clonotype turned up a few times. The chain is built from TRBV12-3 or TRBV12-4 and TRBJ1-3; no clear D gene. CDR3 size: 15 residues. The V end lost 6 bases, the J end lost 7 bases, and 19 bases lay between the germline ends. Here the CDR3 reads CASSPPRRVNNTIYF. The CDR3 DNA follows: TGTGCCAGCAGCCCCCCGCGACGCGTCAATAACACCATATATTTT.

This clonotype was detected a few times. The J gene is TRBJ2-1, the V gene TRBV6-1; TRBD2 agrees at 10 bases. The CDR3 loop spans 15 amino acids. Germline CDR1 MNHNS, CDR2 SASEGT. V trimming: 8 bases; J trimming: 1 base; junction bases outside the gene matches: 5. The chain's CDR3 is CASCLAGVSYNEQFF. CDR3 bases: TGTGCCAGCTGTCTAGCGGGGGTGTCCTACAATGAGCAGTTCTTC.

This clonotype appeared a few times. The V call is TRBV6-5, the J call TRBJ1-5; D remains ambiguous. Germline values: CDR1 MNHEY, CDR2 SVGAGI. CDR3 length equals 14 residues. The V and J ends lost 5 bases and 3 bases respectively, with 11 bases between them. The CDR3 sequence is CASSDRAPNQPQHF. CDR3 nucleotides: TGTGCCAGCAGTGATCGGGCCCCCAATCAGCCCCAGCATTTT.

The V gene is TRBV18, the J gene TRBJ2-1; 10 bases line up with TRBD2. Germline-derived CDR1 and CDR2 are KGHSH and LQKENI. This CDR3 contains 15 residues. V shed 0 bases and J 9 bases; nucleotides not matched to a gene: 5. CDR3 sequence: CASSPPSGRSSEQFF. Written as DNA, the CDR3 is TGTGCCAGCTCACCACCTAGCGGGAGGTCCAGTGAGCAGTTCTTC.

This clonotype was counted a few times. This chain uses TRBV7-6 with TRBJ2-7; TRBD1 agrees at 8 bases. The CDR3 totals 13 residues. Germline CDR1 SGHVS, CDR2 FNYEAQ. V dropped 5 bases and J dropped 7; count of bases not matched to a gene: 7. The CDR3 nucleotides read TGTGCCAGCAGCCGATGGACAGGGAATGAGCAGTACTTC. It codes for CASSRWTGNEQYF.

J is TRBJ1-1 and V is TRBV6-2 or TRBV6-3, with D hard to call. The germline V and J ends were trimmed by 6 bases and 7 bases, with 9 bases remaining between them. In germline, CDR1 is MNHEY, CDR2 SVGEGT. The CDR3 spans 11 residues. The DNA for the CDR3 is TGTGCCAGCAGCGGGAGGGATGAAGCTTTCTTT. It is translated as CASSGRDEAFF.

The chain recombines TRBV27 with TRBJ2-3; D uncertain. Germline assignment: CDR1 MNHEY and CDR2 SMNVEV (reference sequence). This CDR3 comprises 12 residues. The V gene lost 4 bases and the J gene lost 2 bases, with 4 bases spanning the gap. This CDR3 reads CASSSHTDTQYF. Written as DNA, the CDR3 is TGTGCCAGCAGTTCGCACACAGATACGCAGTATTTT.

This clonotype was picked up a small number of times. The rearrangement links TRBV20-1 to TRBJ2-2; the D is unclear. The ends were cut back, 5 bases at V and 9 bases at J, with 16 bases in the middle. This CDR3 region has 13 residues. Germline loops: CDR1 DFQATT, CDR2 SNEGSKA (reference sequence). CDR3 loop: CSAPGPRSWELFF. The CDR3 DNA reads TGCAGTGCTCCCGGGCCAAGAAGCTGGGAGCTGTTTTTT.

The chain employs TRBV29-1 and TRBJ2-6; the match to TRBD1 covers 8 bases. The CDR3 extends over 16 amino acids. Germline CDR1 is SQVTM and CDR2 is ANQGSEA. J lost 2 bases, V lost 6 bases, and 9 bases had no gene match. DNA of the CDR3: TGCAGCGTCCCACCGACAGGGGAAACTGGGGCCAACGTCCTGACTTTC. As protein: CSVPPTGETGANVLTF.